A selection of T cell receptor beta chains follows, all from one sample in a study of response to subunit inactivated influenza vaccine. Via MiXCR, TCRdb re-called the RT-PCR reads, giving one row per CDR3 protein. Of about 150,000 distinct CDR3 sequences in the sample, roughly 10% were seen once. This sample comprised CD8+ T cells sorted from PBMCs, obtained roughly 24 months after vaccination. These TCRs come from a man aged 45 to 75 who received an inactivated influenza vaccine. Both conserved end residues are part of each CDR3. D genes are given only for firm matches. For some rows the clone size is stated as once, few or many, or as a class when expanded; others skip it.

16	TRBV7-8	TRBD2	TRBJ2-3	few	TGTGCCAGCAGCTTAGTTAGCGGGGTCCTCACAGATACGCAGTATTTT	CASSLVSGVLTDTQYF
16	TRBV14	.	TRBJ2-1	.	TGTGCCAGCAGCCCTATAGTCACTTCCACGGGGAATGAGCAGTTCTTC	CASSPIVTSTGNEQFF
12	TRBV11-2	.	TRBJ2-7	many	TGTGCCAGCAGCTTCGACAGCTACGAGCAGTACTTC	CASSFDSYEQYF
17	TRBV11-2	.	TRBJ2-7	.	TGTGCCAGCAGCTTCCATGATACCGGGGAAACACTCTACGAGCAGTACTTC	CASSFHDTGETLYEQYF
15	TRBV7-3	TRBD2	TRBJ2-3	.	TGTGCCAGCAGCTTAACTGGCGGGAGTTCAGATACGCAGTATTTT	CASSLTGGSSDTQYF
18	TRBV18	.	TRBJ1-1	many	TGTGCCAGCTCACCAAGTGGAAGGGGCGCGGAGGTGAACACTGAAGCTTTCTTT	CASSPSGRGAEVNTEAFF
12	TRBV7-9	.	TRBJ2-1	many	TGTGCCAGCAGCCTTTCATGGGATGAGCAGTTCTTC	CASSLSWDEQFF
9	TRBV2	.	TRBJ2-1	.	TGTGCCTGCGGGGACCAGCAGTTCTTC	CACGDQQFF
13	TRBV12-3/TRBV12-4	.	TRBJ2-1	.	TGTGCCAGCAGTCCCCGTCTAGCAAGAGAGCAGTTCTTC	CASSPRLAREQFF
13	TRBV9	.	TRBJ2-3	.	TGTGCCAGCAGCCCTAGTATCACAGATACGCAGTATTTT	CASSPSITDTQYF
16	TRBV20-1	.	TRBJ2-1	.	TGCAGTGCTAGAATACCGTGGGGGGAAACCTACAATGAGCAGTTCTTC	CSARIPWGETYNEQFF
11	TRBV20-1	.	TRBJ1-5	.	TGCAGTGTACCGTTCCCCAGAGCCCAGCATTTT	CSVPFPRAQHF
13	TRBV29-1	.	TRBJ2-2	few	TGCAGCGTTGAAGGTACAGGGCTCGGGGAGCTGTTTTTT	CSVEGTGLGELFF
15	TRBV12-5	TRBD1	TRBJ2-1	.	TGTGCTAGTGGTCCCGGGACAGGGGTTGTAGGTGAGCAGTTCTTC	CASGPGTGVVGEQFF
15	TRBV9	TRBD1	TRBJ1-2	.	TGTGCCAGCAGCGCAGGTACTCAGGGGGCGCATGGCTACACCTTC	CASSAGTQGAHGYTF
16	TRBV15	.	TRBJ2-7	.	TGTGCCACCAGCAACACCGACCGGGACACTCACTACGAGCAGTACTTC	CATSNTDRDTHYEQYF
14	TRBV29-1	.	TRBJ2-5	few	TGCAGCGTTGAACATACAGGAAAGCAAGAGACCCAGTACTTC	CSVEHTGKQETQYF
14	TRBV18	.	TRBJ2-2	few	TGTGCCAGCTCACCAATTCCTAACACCGGGGAGCTGTTTTTT	CASSPIPNTGELFF
14	TRBV20-1	.	TRBJ2-5	.	TGCAGTGCCAAAGAGAGGGATGGGGTTGAGACCCAGTACTTC	CSAKERDGVETQYF
16	TRBV4-3	TRBD1	TRBJ1-4	few	TGCGCCAGCAGCCAAGCGGGGACAGGGGCCAATGAAAAACTGTTTTTT	CASSQAGTGANEKLFF
14	TRBV11-2	.	TRBJ1-5	few	TGTGCCAGCAGCTTAACACCCCGCGATCAGCCCCAGCATTTT	CASSLTPRDQPQHF
14	TRBV27	.	TRBJ1-2	many	TGTGCCAGCAGTCCCTGGACGGGAAAGGATGGCTACACCTTC	CASSPWTGKDGYTF